This T cell receptor (beta chain) was observed in a study of T-cell memory formation after mild COVID-19. General study points: Most CD4+ clones that shrank were in CM and EM, while CD8+ ones turned up in EMRA. Some SARS-CoV-2-responding clones were already detected in memory before infection. Clones contracting over day 15 to 85 were CD4/CD8 balanced, with later expanders leaning CD4+.

This clonotype was found a few times. Its target is unknown. Unmatched junction bases numbered 8, after V lost 7 bases and J lost 4 bases. The CDR3 is made up of 16 amino acids. In germline, CDR1 is SGHTA, CDR2 FQGNSA. TCRdb fed the 5' RACE reads into MiXCR, producing one record per CDR3 protein. This table has around 340,000 distinct CDR3 sequences, approximately 15% appearing once. This receptor was taken from a man aged 18-30 years who had mild COVID-19 (a few samples of this study predate the infection). Cell type and time point are not known. The genes are TRBV7-2 and TRBJ1-6; 9 bases match TRBD1. Sequenced material: PBMCs or a T cell subset sorted from them (not recorded which). CDR3 coding DNA: TGTGCCAGCACCGTCGGGGGGACAGGGTATAATTCACCCCTCCACTTT. Its translation is CASTVGGTGYNSPLHF.